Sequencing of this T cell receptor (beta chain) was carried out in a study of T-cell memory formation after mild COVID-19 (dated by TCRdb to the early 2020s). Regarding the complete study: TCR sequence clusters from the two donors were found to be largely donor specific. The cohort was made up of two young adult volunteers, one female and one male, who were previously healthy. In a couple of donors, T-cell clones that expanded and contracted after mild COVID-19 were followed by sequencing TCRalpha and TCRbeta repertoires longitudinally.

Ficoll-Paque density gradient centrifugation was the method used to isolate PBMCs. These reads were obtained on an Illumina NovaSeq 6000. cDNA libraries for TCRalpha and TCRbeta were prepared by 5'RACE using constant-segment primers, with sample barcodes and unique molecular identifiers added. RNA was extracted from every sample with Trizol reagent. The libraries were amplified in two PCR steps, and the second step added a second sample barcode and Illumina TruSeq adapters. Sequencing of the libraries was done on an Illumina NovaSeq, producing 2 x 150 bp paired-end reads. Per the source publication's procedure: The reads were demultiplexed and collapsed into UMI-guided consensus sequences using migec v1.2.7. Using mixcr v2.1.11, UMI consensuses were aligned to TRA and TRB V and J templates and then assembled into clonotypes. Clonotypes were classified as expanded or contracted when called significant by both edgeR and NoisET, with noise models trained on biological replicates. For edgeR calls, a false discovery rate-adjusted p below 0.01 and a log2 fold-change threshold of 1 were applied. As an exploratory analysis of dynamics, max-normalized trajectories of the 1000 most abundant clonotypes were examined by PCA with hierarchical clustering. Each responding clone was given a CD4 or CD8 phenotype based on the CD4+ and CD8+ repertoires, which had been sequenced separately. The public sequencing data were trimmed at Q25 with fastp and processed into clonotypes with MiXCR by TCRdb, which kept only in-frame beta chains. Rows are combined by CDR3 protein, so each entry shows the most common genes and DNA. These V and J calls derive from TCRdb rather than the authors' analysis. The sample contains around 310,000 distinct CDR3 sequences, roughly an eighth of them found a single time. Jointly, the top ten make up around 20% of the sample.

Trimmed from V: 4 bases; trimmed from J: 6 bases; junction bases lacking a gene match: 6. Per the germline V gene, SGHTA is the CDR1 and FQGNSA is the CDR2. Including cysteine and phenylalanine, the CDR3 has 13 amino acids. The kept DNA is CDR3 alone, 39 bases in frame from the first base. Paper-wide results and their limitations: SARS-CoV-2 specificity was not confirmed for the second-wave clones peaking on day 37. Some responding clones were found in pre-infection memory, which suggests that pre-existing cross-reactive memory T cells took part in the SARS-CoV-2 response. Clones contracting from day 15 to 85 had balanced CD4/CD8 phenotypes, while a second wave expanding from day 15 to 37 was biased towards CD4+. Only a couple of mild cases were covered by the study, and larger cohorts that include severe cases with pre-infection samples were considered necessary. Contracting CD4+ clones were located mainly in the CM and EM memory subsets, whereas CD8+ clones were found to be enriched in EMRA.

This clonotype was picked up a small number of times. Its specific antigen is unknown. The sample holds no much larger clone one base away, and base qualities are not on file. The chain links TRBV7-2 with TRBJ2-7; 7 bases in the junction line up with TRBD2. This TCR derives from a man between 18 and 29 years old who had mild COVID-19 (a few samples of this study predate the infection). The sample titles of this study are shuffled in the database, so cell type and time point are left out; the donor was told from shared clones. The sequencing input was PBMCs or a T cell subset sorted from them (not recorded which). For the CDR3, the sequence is CASSSRWTSEQYF. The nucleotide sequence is TGTGCCAGCAGCTCCCGCTGGACTAGCGAGCAGTACTTC.